The entry below gives a single T cell receptor (beta chain) sequence along with its context. These data belong to a study of blood T cell repertoires in COVID-19. The CDR3 totals 16 residues. Germline values: CDR1 MNHEY, CDR2 SVGAGI. Trimming removed 1 base from V and 5 bases from J, with 15 bases in between. Repertoires were generated with immunoSEQ multiplex PCR, while TCRdb's copy carries only in-frame clones and drops some. The table includes 270,000 or so clones, 86% detected once. Which cohort a participant joined came from the clinical history participants gave. Sequenced material: PBMCs or T cells enriched from blood (not recorded which). This clonotype was sampled from a woman aged 18 to 35 who had recovered from COVID-19. V is TRBV6-5 and J is TRBJ2-1, with D possibly matching TRBD2 (6 bases). Here the CDR3 reads CASSYWPGLCDNEQFF. CDR3 nucleotide sequence: TGTGCCAGCAGTTACTGGCCGGGACTTTGTGACAATGAGCAGTTCTTC.